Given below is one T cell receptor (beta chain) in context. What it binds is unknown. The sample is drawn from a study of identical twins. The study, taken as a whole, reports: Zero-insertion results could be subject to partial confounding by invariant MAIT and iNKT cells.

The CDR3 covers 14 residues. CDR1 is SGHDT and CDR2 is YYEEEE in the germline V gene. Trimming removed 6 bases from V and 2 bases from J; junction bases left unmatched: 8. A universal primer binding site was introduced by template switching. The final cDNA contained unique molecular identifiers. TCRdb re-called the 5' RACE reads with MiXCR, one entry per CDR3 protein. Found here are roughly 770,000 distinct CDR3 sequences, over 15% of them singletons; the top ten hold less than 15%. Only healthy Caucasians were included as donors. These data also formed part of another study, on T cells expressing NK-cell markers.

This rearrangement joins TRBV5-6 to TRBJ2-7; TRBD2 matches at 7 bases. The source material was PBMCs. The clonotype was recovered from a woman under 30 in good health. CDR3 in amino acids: CASTRAGGTYEQYF. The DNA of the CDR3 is TGTGCCAGCACCCGGGCCGGGGGGACCTACGAGCAGTACTTC.